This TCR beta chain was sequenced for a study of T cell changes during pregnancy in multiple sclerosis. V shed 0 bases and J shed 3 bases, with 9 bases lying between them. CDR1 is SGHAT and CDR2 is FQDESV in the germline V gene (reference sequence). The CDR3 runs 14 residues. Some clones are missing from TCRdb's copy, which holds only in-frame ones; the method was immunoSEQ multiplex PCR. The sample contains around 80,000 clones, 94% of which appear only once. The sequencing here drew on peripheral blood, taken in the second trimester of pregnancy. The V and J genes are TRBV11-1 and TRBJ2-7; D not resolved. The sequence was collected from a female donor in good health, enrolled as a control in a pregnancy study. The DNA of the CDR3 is TGTGCCAGCAGCTTAGCGCTCGGTAACTACGAGCAGTACTTC. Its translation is CASSLALGNYEQYF.